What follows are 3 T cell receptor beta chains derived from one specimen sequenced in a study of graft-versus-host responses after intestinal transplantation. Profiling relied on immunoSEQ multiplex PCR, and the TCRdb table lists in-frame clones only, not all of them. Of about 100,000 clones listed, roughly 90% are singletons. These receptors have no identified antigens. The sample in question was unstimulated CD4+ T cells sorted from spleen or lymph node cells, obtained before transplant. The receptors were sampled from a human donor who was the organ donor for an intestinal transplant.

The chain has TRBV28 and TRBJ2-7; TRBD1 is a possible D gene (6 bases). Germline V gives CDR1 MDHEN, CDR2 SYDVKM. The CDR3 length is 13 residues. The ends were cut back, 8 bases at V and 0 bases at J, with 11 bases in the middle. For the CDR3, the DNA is TGTGCCAGCTACAGGGCGAGCTCCTACGAGCAGTACTTC. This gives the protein CASYRASSYEQYF.

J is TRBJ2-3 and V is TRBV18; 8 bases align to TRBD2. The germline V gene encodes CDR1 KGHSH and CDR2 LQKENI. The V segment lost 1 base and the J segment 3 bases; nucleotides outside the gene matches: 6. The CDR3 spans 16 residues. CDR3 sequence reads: CASSPRISGETDTQYF. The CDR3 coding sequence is TGTGCCAGCTCACCACGAATTAGCGGGGAAACAGATACGCAGTATTTT.

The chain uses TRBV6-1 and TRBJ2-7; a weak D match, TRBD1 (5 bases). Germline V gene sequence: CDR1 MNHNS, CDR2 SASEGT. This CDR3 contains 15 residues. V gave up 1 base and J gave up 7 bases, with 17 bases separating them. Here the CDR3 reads CASSEVRGRAEEQYF. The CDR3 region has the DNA TGTGCCAGCAGTGAAGTTAGGGGCAGGGCAGAGGAGCAGTACTTC.